The 5 T cell receptor beta chains listed next were all sequenced from one sample in a study of T cells expressing NK-cell markers. TCRdb reprocessed the 5' RACE reads and reports one entry per CDR3 protein, with no DNA. This listing includes about 380,000 distinct CDR3 sequences. Sequencing was done on a sample of blood T cells: a sorted CD56 or NKG2C T cell subset, CD4+ or CD8+ T cells, or bulk PBMC T cells (not recorded which). The receptors come from a man between 18 and 69 years old in good health.

This chain joins TRBV20-1 and TRBJ2-5; TCRdb returns TRBD2, unconfirmable since there is no DNA. The CDR3 totals 14 residues. The V gene's germline CDR1 is DFQATT and CDR2 SNEGSKA (reference sequence). Here the CDR3 reads CSARLIAVQETQYF.

The CDR3 sequence is CSARDSGGSSYEQYF. This rearrangement joins TRBV20-1 to TRBJ2-7. CDR3 length: 15 residues. Germline V gene lookup returns CDR1 DFQATT and CDR2 SNEGSKA (reference sequence).

J is TRBJ2-1 and V is TRBV10-3; TCRdb's D gene call, TRBD1, goes unchecked for lack of DNA. This CDR3 is built from 15 residues. Germline V gene lookup returns CDR1 ENHRY and CDR2 SYGVKD. CDR3 sequence reads: CAIRAGQGAQNEQFF.

The chain recombines TRBV7-6 with TRBJ2-7; there is no DNA to check the TCRdb D call of TRBD2. Germline V lookup: CDR1 SGHVS, CDR2 FNYEAQ. The CDR3 is made up of 13 amino acids. The CDR3 spells CASSLLPTKEQYF.

The rearrangement uses TRBV7-9 and TRBJ2-7; TCRdb's D call of TRBD2 is untestable without DNA. CDR3 length: 14 amino acids. CDR1 and CDR2 (germline): SEHNR, FQNEAQ (reference sequence). The CDR3: CASNRGGVAYEQYF.